This T cell receptor beta chain is from a study of vaccination and CD4 T cells after COVID-19. About the study: Stimuli were overlapping spike peptide pools of SARS-CoV-2 and three common cold coronaviruses (HCoV-NL63, HCoV-OC43, HCoV-229E).

The treatment was: roughly 10-day PBMC culture with coronavirus spike peptide pools or control peptides (ViraFEST assay). ViraFEST used peptide pools to expand antigen-specific T cells, then sequenced TCRs. At both days 3 and 7, half the medium was replaced with fresh IL-2 medium. Germline CDR1 SQVTM, CDR2 ANQGSEA. CDR3 length: 13 amino acids. V lost 6 bases to trimming and J lost 2 bases; unmatched junction nucleotides: 4. Cultured CD4+ T cell DNA was sequenced using the Oncomine TCR Beta short-read assay. Genomic DNA was taken out of cultured CD4+ T cells by extraction. One entry per CDR3 protein results from TCRdb running MiXCR on the PCR reads. The sample has more than 15,000 distinct CDR3 sequences; about 72% are singletons. Of note for this clonotype: Its antigen is not known.

The rearrangement joins TRBV29-1 to TRBJ1-5; the match to TRBD1 covers 7 bases. The sample was CD4+ T cells from blood, cultured in vitro. The receptor was isolated from a human donor who had recovered from COVID-19. The CDR3 nucleotides read TGCAGCGTCTGGGACAGTGGCAATCAGCCCCAGCATTTT. As protein: CSVWDSGNQPQHF.